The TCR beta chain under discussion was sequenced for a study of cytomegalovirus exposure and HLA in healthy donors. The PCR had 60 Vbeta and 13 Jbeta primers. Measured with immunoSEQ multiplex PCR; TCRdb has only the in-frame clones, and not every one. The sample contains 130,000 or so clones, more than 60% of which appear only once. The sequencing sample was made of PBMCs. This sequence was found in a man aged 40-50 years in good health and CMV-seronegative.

The CDR3 spells CASSLQGVGGEQFF. In DNA, the CDR3 is TGCGCCAGCAGTCTCCAGGGGGTCGGTGGTGAGCAGTTCTTC. The chain joins TRBV4-1 to TRBJ2-1; 7 bases fit TRBD1. V shed 6 bases, J shed 9 bases, and the junction held 11 bases outside the gene matches. Germline CDR1 and CDR2: MGHRA and YSYEKL. CDR3 length: 14 residues.